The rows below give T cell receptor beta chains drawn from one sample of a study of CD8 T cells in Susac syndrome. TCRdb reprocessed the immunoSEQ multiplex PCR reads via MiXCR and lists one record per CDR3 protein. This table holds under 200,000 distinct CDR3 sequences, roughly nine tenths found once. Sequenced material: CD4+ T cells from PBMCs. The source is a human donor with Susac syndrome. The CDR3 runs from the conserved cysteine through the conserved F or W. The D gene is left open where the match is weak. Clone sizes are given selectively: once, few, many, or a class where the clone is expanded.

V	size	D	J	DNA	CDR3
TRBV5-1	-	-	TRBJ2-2	TGCGCCAGCAGCTCCCGATGGGACCAACTCACCGGGGAGCTGTTTTTT	CASSSRWDQLTGELFF
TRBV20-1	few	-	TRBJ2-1	TGCAGTGCGCGTTCCGGGGGAAACTACAATGAGCAGTTCTTC	CSARSGGNYNEQFF
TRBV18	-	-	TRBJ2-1	TGTGCCAGCTCACCACCTAGCGACAATGAGCAGTTCTTC	CASSPPSDNEQFF
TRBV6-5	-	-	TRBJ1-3	TGTGCCAGCAGTTACTCCGGAGGGGACGTACCTGGAAACACCATATATTTT	CASSYSGGDVPGNTIYF
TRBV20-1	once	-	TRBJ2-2	TGCAGTGCTAGTTCCGGGAGCACCGGGGAGCTGTTTTTT	CSASSGSTGELFF
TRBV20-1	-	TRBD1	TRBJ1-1	TGCAGTGCTAGGGGGGGACAGGGGAACACTGAAGCTTTCTTT	CSARGGQGNTEAFF
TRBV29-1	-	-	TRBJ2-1	TGCAGCGGCCGAAAGGTTGACAATGAGCAGTTCTTC	CSGRKVDNEQFF
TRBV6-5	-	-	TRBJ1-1	TGTGCCAGCTTCCGGGGTGGGTGGGATGGTGAAGCTTTCTTT	CASFRGGWDGEAFF
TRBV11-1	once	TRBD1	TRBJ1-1	TGTGCCAGCAGCATCCGCCCCCGGACAGGGCCACGGGGTATGAACACTGAAGCTTTCTTT	CASSIRPRTGPRGMNTEAFF
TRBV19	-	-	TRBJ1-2	TGTGCCTGCACCCGTTCGGGTGGCACCTATGGCTACACCTTC	CACTRSGGTYGYTF
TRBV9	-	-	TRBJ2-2	TGTGCCAGCAGCGTAGGAGGGCGGGCCGGGGAGCTGTTTTTT	CASSVGGRAGELFF
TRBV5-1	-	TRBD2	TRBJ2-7	TGCGCCAGCAGCTCGACTAGCGGGGGTCACTACGAGCAGTACTTC	CASSSTSGGHYEQYF
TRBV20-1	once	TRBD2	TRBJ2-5	TGCAGTGCCGGGACTAGACAAGAGACCCAGTACTTC	CSAGTRQETQYF
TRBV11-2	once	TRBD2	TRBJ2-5	TGTGCCAGCAGTCGAAACCGCCTAGCGGCTGGGGGAGAGACCCAGTACTTC	CASSRNRLAAGGETQYF
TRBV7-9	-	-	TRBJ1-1	TGTGCCAGCAGCTTTTCCGGTTTGAACACTGAAGCTTTCTTT	CASSFSGLNTEAFF
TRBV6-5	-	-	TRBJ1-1	TGTGCCAGCAGTTACTCGACCGGCCAAGGGCCAGCTTTCTTT	CASSYSTGQGPAFF
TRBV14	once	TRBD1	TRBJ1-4	TGTGCCAGCAGCAGACAGGGACGTGAAAAACTGTTTTTT	CASSRQGREKLFF
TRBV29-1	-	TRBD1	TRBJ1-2	TGCAGCGTTGACAGGGGGTATGGCTACACCTTC	CSVDRGYGYTF
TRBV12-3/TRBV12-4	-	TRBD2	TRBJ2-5	TGTGCCAGCAGCCGCAGCGGGAGAGTCCAAGAGACCCAGTACTTC	CASSRSGRVQETQYF
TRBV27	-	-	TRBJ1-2	TGTGCCAGCAGCGGGACTCCCGCTAACTATGGCTACACCTTC	CASSGTPANYGYTF
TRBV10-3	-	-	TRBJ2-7	TGTGCCATCAGTGGGGTTGGGGGGTCGTACGAGCAGTACTTC	CAISGVGGSYEQYF
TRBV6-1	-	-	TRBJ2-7	TGTGCCAGCACCCCGGGACAAATCTACGAGCAGTACTTC	CASTPGQIYEQYF
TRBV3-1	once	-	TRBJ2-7	TGTGCCAGCAGCCAACAGGCGAGGGAGCAGTACTTC	CASSQQAREQYF
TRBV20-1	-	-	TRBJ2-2	TGCAGTGCTAGAGAGGGGCTAATCACCGGGGAGCTGTTTTTT	CSAREGLITGELFF
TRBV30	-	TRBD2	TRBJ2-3	TGTGCCTATAGACTGGCGGGGGGTCGGACGCAGTATTTT	CAYRLAGGRTQYF
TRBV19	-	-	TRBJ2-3	TGTGCCAGTAGTGCGCAGACCGATACGCAGTATTTT	CASSAQTDTQYF
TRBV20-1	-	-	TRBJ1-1	TGCAGTGCTACCCCAGGCGGGGGCACTGAAGCTTTCTTT	CSATPGGGTEAFF
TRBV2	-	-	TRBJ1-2	TGTGCCAGCAGTGATAAACGGGGAGCGTTAAATGGCTACACCTTC	CASSDKRGALNGYTF
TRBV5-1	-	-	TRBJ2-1	TGCGCCAGCAGCTTGGGGGTCCCCTACAATGAGCAGTTCTTC	CASSLGVPYNEQFF
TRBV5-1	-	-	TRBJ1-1	TGCGCCAGCAGAGGGGAACTAGACACTGAAGCTTTCTTT	CASRGELDTEAFF
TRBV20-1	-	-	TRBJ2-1	TGCAGTGCTAGTCTCGGAGTCCTAGGCAATGAGCAGTTCTTC	CSASLGVLGNEQFF
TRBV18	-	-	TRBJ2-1	TGTGCCAGCTCACCACCCGGGTACAATGAGCAGTTCTTC	CASSPPGYNEQFF
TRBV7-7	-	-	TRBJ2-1	TGTGCTAGCAGCTTGGGCAGACTCAATGAGCAGTTCTTC	CASSLGRLNEQFF
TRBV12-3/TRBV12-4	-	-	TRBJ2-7	TGTGCCAGCAGTTTAAGGCCGAGCTACGAGCAGTACTTC	CASSLRPSYEQYF
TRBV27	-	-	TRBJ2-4	TGTGCCAGCAGTTATACGGGGGTAGACAAAAACATTCAGTACTTC	CASSYTGVDKNIQYF